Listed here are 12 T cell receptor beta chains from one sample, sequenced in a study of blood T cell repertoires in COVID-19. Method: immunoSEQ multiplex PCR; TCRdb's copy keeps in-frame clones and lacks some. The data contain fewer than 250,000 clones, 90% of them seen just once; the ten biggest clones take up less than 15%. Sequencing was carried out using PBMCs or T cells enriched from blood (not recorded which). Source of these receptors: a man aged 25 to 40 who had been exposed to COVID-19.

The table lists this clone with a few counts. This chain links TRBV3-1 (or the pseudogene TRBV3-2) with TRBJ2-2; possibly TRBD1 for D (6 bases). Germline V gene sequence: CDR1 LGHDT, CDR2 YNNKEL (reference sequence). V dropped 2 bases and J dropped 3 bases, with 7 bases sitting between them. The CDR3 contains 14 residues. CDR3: CASSQQGYTGELFF. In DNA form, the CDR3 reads TGTGCCAGCAGCCAACAGGGGTACACCGGGGAGCTGTTTTTT.

Here the CDR3 reads CASTLGQAHNQPQHF. The CDR3 DNA reads TGTGCCAGCACTTTAGGACAGGCACATAATCAGCCCCAGCATTTT. The gene calls are TRBV2 and TRBJ1-5; TRBD1 agrees at 7 bases. The germline gives CDR1 SNHLY, CDR2 FYNNEI. There are 15 residues in the CDR3. Losses at the gene ends were 7 bases for V and 4 bases for J; bases not matched to a gene: 10.

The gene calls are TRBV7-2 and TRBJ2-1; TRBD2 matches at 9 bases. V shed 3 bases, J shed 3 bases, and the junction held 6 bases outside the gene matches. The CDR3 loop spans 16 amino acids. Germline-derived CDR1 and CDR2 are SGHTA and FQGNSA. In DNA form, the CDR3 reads TGTGCCAGCAGCTTCGAGCGGGGGGCGGGCTACAATGAGCAGTTCTTC. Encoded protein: CASSFERGAGYNEQFF.

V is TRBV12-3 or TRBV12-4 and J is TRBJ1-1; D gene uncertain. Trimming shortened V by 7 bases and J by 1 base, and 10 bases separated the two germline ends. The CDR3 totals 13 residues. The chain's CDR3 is CASILDWNTEAFF. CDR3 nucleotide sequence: TGTGCCAGCATTCTGGACTGGAACACTGAAGCTTTCTTT.

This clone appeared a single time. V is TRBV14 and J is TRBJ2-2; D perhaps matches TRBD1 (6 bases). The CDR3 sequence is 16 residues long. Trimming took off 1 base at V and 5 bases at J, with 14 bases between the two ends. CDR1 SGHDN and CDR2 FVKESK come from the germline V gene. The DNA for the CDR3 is TGTGCCAGCAGCCAAGTAACAGGGATTAGAACCGGGGAGCTGTTTTTT. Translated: CASSQVTGIRTGELFF.

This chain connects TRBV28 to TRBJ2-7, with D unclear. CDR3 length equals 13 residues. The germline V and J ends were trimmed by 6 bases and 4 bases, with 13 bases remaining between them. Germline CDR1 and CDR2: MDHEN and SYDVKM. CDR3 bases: TGTGCCAGCAGGCGAGCTTTCGCTTACGAGCAGTACTTC. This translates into CASRRAFAYEQYF.

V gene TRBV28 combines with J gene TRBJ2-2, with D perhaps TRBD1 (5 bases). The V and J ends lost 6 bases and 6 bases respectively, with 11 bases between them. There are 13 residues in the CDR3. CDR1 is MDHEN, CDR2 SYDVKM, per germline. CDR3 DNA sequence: TGTGCCAGCAGGCCTCAGGGTCCCGGGGAGCTGTTTTTT. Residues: CASRPQGPGELFF.

CDR3 sequence reads: CAAAGENIQYF. The CDR3 region has the DNA TGTGCCGCCGCGGGTGAAAACATTCAGTACTTC. This sequence joins TRBV6-4 and TRBJ2-4, with a possible D match to TRBD2 (5 bases). The V end lost 11 bases, the J end lost 5 bases, and 10 bases lay between the germline ends. The CDR3 runs 11 residues. Germline V gene data show CDR1 as MRHNA and CDR2 as SNTAGT.

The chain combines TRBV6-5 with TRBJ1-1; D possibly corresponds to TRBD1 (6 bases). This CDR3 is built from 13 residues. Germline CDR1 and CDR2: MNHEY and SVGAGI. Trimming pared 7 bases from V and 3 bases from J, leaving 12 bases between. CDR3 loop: CASMRGGDTEAFF. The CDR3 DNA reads TGTGCCAGCATGAGGGGGGGAGACACTGAAGCTTTCTTT.

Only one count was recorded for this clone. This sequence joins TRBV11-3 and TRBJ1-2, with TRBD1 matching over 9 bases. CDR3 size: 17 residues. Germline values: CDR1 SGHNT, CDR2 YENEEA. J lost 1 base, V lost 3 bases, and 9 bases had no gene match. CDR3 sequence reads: CASSFNRGQYINYGYTF. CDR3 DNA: TGTGCCAGCAGCTTTAACAGGGGGCAATATATTAACTATGGCTACACCTTC.

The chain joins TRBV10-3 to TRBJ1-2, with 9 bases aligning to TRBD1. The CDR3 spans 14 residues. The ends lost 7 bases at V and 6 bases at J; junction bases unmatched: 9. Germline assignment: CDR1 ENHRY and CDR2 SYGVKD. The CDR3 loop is CAINRDRVGDGYTF. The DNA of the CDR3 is TGTGCCATCAATCGGGACAGGGTGGGAGATGGCTACACCTTC.

The CDR3 region is CASSFAADGYTF. In DNA form, the CDR3 reads TGTGCCAGCAGCTTCGCTGCGGATGGCTACACCTTC. The genes are TRBV11-2 and TRBJ1-2; D remains unclear. Germline V gene sequence: CDR1 SGHAT, CDR2 FQNNGV. V gave up 3 bases and J gave up 6 bases, with 8 bases separating them. This CDR3 spans 12 amino acids. The full variable domain, with the rest looked up from reference TRBV11-2 and TRBJ1-2, is EAGVAQSPRYKIIEKRQSVAFWCNPISGHATLYWYQQILGQGPKLLIQFQNNGVVDDSQLPKDRFSAERLKGVDSTLKIQPAKLEDSAVYLCASSFAADGYTFGSGTRLTVV.